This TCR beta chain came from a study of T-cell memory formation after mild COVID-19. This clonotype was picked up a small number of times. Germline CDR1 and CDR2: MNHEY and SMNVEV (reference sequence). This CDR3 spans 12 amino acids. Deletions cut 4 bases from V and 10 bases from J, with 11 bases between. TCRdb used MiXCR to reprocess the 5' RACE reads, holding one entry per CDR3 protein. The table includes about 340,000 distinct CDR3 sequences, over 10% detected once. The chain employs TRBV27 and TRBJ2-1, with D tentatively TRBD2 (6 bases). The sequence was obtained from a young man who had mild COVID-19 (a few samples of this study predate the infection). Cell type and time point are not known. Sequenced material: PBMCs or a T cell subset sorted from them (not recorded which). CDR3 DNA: TGTGCCAGCAGTTCGGGACTTGGGGAGCAGTTCTTC. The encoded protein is CASSSGLGEQFF.